The rows below give T cell receptor beta chains drawn from one sample of a study of shared clonotypes between healthy human individuals. Here immunoSEQ multiplex PCR was the method, and the copy in TCRdb shows in-frame clones only, minus some. The sample comprises 900,000 to 1,200,000 clones, around 78% of which are singletons, and 0.5% to 0.65% rests with the top ten. What was sequenced was memory CD4+ T cells from PBMCs. The receptors stem from a man between 18 and 29 years old in good health. Some clones in this sample may be carry-over from other donors' samples. CDR3s include the opening cysteine and the closing phenylalanine or tryptophan. Fields, in order: J gene, V gene, CDR3 protein.

TRBJ2-7,TRBV9,CASSVAPALDEQYF
TRBJ2-1,TRBV5-1,CASSLRIAGYNEQFF
TRBJ2-5,TRBV5-1,CASTARGVALASETQYF
TRBJ1-5,TRBV28,CASSSYGGDRIPNSNQPQHF
TRBJ2-5,TRBV28,CASSLTETQYF
TRBJ1-2,TRBV25-1,CASSDNRGWNYGYTF
TRBJ1-1,TRBV14,CASSQVRSEAFF
TRBJ2-5,TRBV14,CASSHGETQYF
TRBJ1-1,TRBV5-1,CASRTRTNTEAFF
TRBJ2-5,TRBV15,CATSSRTGPQETQYF
TRBJ1-3,TRBV5-1,CASSSGRTGGNTIYF
TRBJ2-6,TRBV28,CASSFYSGANVLTF
TRBJ2-1,TRBV20-1,CSARDNEQFF
TRBJ2-1,TRBV7-2,CASSLASGHSYNEQFF
TRBJ1-2,TRBV7-3,CASSLEQGYGYTF
TRBJ2-7,TRBV5-4,CASSFGGSRAYEQYF
TRBJ2-7,TRBV9,CASSPRVATYEQYF
TRBJ2-1,TRBV5-4,CASSFGQGPYNEQFF
TRBJ2-3,TRBV30,CAWSFGRSADTQYF
TRBJ1-2,TRBV14,CASSGLGGANYGYTF
TRBJ1-2,TRBV11-3,CASRSTPYTF
TRBJ2-1,TRBV1,CTSSLGVDQYNEQFF
TRBJ2-3,TRBV4-1,CASSQDLGGADTQYF
TRBJ1-1,TRBV5-4,CASSLAGGGTEAFF
TRBJ2-7,TRBV19,CASSRGQGAYEQYF
TRBJ2-7,TRBV4-2,CASSQARDYEQYF
TRBJ1-4,TRBV5-1,CASSWGQPSEKLFF
TRBJ2-7,TRBV5-1,CASSLLGQNLRGEQYF
TRBJ1-3,TRBV19,CASIDKGTGNTIYF